This TCR beta chain is from a study of tumor and adjacent non-tumor tissue in lung cancer. With regard to this clonotype: One end of the junction is discordant with germline, which a read error may explain.

The library came from three nested PCR rounds adapted from ARM-PCR protocols. TCRdb passed the multiplex PCR reads through MiXCR, listing each CDR3 protein once. Counted here are 200,000 or so distinct CDR3 sequences, 70% to 75% occurring once; the ten biggest clones make up roughly 24%. The CDR3 contains 17 residues. Germline CDR1 reads LGHNA; CDR2 reads YSLEER. This sample's RNA came from whole unsorted tissue. This receptor was obtained from a man in his sixties with non-small cell lung cancer. The rearrangement joins TRBV4-3 to TRBJ2-5; 10 bases agree with TRBD2. Sample: lung tumor tissue. CDR3 in amino acids: CASSQDRSTSGQEAQYF. The CDR3, as DNA: TGCGCCAGCAGCCAAGATCGGTCGACTAGCGGGCAAGAGGCCCAGTACTTC.